The T cell receptor beta chain described here comes from a study of vaccination and CD4 T cells after COVID-19. Across the whole study: As their vaccination, participants received two doses of either BNT162b2 or mRNA-1273 vaccine.

The Oncomine TCR Beta short-read assay sequenced DNA from cultured CD4+ T cells. TCRdb called the PCR reads again in MiXCR, with one record for every CDR3 protein. The sample carries approximately 7,300 distinct CDR3 sequences, roughly a third recorded once. CDR1 is MNHEY, CDR2 SVGEGT, per germline. This CDR3 is built from 14 residues. V lost 7 bases and J lost 0, with 13 bases in between. This clonotype showed up just a few times. Antigen: not known. This sample's treatment: approximately 9-day PBMC culture with coronavirus spike peptide pools or control peptides (ViraFEST assay). Investigators obtained the unexposed donor's CD4+ T cells before the COVID-19 pandemic (2011-2018). Whole-study findings and limits: There was no significant change from around 20 to 38 median reactive clonotypes.

This TCR was recovered from a human donor in good health. J is TRBJ2-7 and V is TRBV6-2 or TRBV6-3; D is perhaps TRBD1 or TRBD2 (5 bases each). Input material: CD4+ T cells from blood, cultured in vitro. CDR3 sequence: CASTAGTSSYEQYF. The CDR3 nucleotides are TGTGCCAGCACCGCCGGGACCAGCTCCTACGAGCAGTACTTC.